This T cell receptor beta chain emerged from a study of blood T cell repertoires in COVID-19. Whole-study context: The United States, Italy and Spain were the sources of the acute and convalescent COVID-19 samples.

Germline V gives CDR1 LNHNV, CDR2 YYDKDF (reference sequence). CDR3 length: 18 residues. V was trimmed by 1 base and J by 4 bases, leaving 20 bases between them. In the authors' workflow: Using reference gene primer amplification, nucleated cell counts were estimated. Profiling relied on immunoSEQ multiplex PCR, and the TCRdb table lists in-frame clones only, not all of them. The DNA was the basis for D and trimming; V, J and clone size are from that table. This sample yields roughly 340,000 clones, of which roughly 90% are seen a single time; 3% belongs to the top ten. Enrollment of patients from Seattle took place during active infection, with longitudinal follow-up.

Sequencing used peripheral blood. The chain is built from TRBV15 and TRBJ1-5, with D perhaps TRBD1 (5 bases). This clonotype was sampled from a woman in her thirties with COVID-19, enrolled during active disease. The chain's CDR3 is CATSRGGTGPPENQPQHF. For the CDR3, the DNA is TGTGCCACCAGCAGAGGCGGGACTGGCCCCCCCGAGAATCAGCCCCAGCATTTT.